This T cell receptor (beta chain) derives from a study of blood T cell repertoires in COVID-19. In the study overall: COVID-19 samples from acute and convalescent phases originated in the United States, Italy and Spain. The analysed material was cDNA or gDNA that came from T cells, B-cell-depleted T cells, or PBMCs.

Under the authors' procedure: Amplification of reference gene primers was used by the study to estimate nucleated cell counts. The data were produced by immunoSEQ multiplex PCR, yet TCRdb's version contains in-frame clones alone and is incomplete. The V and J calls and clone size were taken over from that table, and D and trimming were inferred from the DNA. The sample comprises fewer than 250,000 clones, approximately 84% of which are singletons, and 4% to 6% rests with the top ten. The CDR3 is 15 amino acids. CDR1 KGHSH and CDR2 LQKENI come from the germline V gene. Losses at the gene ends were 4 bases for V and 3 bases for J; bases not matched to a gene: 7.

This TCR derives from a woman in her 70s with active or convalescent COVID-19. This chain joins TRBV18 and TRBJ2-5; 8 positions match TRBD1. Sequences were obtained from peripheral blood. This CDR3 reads CASSLQGTGEETQYF. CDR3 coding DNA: TGTGCCAGCTCACTACAGGGGACAGGCGAAGAGACCCAGTACTTC.